This T cell receptor (beta chain) stems from a study of T cells in Graves' hyperthyroidism and ophthalmopathy. This clonotype occurred many times. Its target is unknown. The study, taken as a whole, reports: Most clonotypes that expanded in the thyroid above 0.001 also showed up in blood.

RNA transcripts provided the source from which TCR beta CDR3 regions were amplified. A set of HTBI primers served as the primers for a first-round RT-PCR of the TCR CDR3. Each CDR3 protein gets one entry after TCRdb re-called the multiplex PCR reads with MiXCR. Of around 600,000 distinct CDR3 sequences in the sample, over 12% were seen once. Exclusion followed for patients with uncontrolled infection, other autoimmune disease, pregnancy or lactation. CDR3 length equals 15 residues. V lost 6 bases, J lost 2 bases, and 4 bases stayed unmatched. The J gene is TRBJ2-1, the V gene TRBV12-3 or TRBV12-4; 10 nucleotides match TRBD1. The sample comprised blood. The sequence was obtained from a woman younger than 30 with Graves' ophthalmopathy. CDR3 loop: CASSQTGGAYNEQFF. The CDR3 DNA follows: TGTGCCAGCAGCCAGACAGGGGGCGCCTACAATGAGCAGTTCTTC.